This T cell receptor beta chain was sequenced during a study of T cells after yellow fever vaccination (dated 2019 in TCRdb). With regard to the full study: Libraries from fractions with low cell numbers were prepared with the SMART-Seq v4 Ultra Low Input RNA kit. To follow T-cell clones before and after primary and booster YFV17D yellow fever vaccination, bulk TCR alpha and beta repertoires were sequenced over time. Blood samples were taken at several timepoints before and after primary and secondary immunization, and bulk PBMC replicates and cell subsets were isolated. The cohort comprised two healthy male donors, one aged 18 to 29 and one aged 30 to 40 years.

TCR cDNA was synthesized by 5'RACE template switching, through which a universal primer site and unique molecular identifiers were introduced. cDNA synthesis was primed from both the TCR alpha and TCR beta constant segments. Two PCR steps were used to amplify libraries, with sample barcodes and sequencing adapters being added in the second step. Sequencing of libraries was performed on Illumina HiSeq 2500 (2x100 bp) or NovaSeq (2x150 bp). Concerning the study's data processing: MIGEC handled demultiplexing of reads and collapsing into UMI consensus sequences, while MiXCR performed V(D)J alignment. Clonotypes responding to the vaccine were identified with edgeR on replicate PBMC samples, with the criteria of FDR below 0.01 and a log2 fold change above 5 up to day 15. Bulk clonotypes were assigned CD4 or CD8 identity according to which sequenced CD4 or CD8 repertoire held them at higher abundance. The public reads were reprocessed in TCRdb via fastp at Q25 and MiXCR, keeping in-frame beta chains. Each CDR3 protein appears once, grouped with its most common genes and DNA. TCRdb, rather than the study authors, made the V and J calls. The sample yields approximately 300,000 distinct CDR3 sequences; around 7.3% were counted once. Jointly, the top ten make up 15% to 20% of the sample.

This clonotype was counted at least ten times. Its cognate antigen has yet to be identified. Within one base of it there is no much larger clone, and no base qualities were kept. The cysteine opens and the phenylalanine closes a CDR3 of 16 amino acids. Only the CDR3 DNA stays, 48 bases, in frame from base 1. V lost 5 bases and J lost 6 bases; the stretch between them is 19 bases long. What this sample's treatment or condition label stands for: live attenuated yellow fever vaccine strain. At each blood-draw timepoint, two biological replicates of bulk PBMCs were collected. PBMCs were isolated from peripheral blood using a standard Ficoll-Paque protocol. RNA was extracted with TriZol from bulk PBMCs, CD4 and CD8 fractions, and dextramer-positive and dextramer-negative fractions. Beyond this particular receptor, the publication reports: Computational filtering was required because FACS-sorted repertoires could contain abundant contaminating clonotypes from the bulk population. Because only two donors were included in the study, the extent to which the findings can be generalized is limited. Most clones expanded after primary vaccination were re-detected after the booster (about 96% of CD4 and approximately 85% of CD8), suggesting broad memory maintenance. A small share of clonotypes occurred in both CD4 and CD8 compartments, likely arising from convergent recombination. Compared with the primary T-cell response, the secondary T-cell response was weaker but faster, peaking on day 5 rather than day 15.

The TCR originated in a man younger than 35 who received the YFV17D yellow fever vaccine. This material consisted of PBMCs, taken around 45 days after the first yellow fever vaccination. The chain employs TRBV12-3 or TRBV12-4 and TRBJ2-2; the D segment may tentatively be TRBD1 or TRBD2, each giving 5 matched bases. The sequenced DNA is TGTGCCAGCAGTCCGCGAGGTGGGGGATTGGCCGGGGAGCTGTTTTTT. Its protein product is CASSPRGGGLAGELFF.